The entry that follows covers one T cell receptor (beta chain) sequence. What it binds is unknown. The germline V and J ends were trimmed by 2 bases and 11 bases, with 9 bases remaining between them. The germline V gene encodes CDR1 SGHTA and CDR2 FQGNSA. CDR3 length: 11 amino acids. The record originates from a study of regulatory dendritic cells for organ transplantation. Only in-frame clones appear in the TCRdb table, and some are missing; sequencing was by immunoSEQ multiplex PCR. The sample has around 30,000 clones, more than 70% seen once. Study results and limitations: Naive CD4+ and CD8+ repertoires were highly diverse; memory CD8+ was most oligoclonal.

Naive CD45RA+ and memory CD45RO+ CD4+ or CD8+ T cells were FACS-sorted. What was sequenced was naive CD8+ T cells from blood. Noted subset: CD45RA+ naive T cells. The sequence was collected from a human donor in good health. The V and J genes are TRBV7-2 and TRBJ1-1; D remains ambiguous. The CDR3 coding sequence is TGTGCCAGCAGCTTAAACCTAGAGGCTTTCTTT. Translation: CASSLNLEAFF.